The 24 T cell receptor beta chains below come from one sample, sequenced in a study of blood T cell repertoires in COVID-19. The method was immunoSEQ multiplex PCR; TCRdb's version includes in-frame clones alone and lacks a portion of them. The table lists hundreds of thousands of clones, roughly 90% of them singletons. Material: peripheral blood. These receptors were taken from a man between 60 and 75 years old who had recovered from COVID-19.

The V gene is TRBV5-1, the J gene TRBJ2-2; tentative D call: TRBD2 (5 bases). V lost 1 base and J 3 bases, leaving 10 bases between the germline ends. The CDR3 has 15 residues. The germline V gene has CDR1 SGHRS and CDR2 YFSETQ. The CDR3 nucleotides are TGCGCCAGCAGCTTGAGAGGGCTTGACACCGGGGAGCTGTTTTTT. It translates to CASSLRGLDTGELFF.

The chain employs TRBV5-1 and TRBJ2-1, with 9 bases fitting TRBD2. Germline values: CDR1 SGHRS, CDR2 YFSETQ. This CDR3 comprises 15 residues. Losses at the gene ends were 0 bases for V and 7 bases for J; bases not matched to a gene: 5. CDR3 in amino acids: CASSLDAGGRNEQFF. The CDR3, as DNA: TGCGCCAGCAGCTTGGATGCGGGGGGGCGGAATGAGCAGTTCTTC.

The rearrangement joins TRBV7-3 to TRBJ2-3; D call uncertain. There are 13 residues in the CDR3. Per germline, CDR1 SGHTA and CDR2 FQGTGA. The V gene lost 0 bases and the J gene lost 5 bases, with 6 bases spanning the gap. The CDR3 protein is CASSLTYIDTQYF. CDR3 in DNA: TGTGCCAGCAGCTTAACATACATAGATACGCAGTATTTT.

This chain connects TRBV5-6 to TRBJ1-2, with 10 bases fitting TRBD1. V lost 5 bases and J lost 4; bases outside the gene matches: 8. Germline V gene lookup returns CDR1 SGHDT and CDR2 YYEEEE. The CDR3 runs to 15 residues. CDR3 amino acids: CASSSRDRGIYGYTF. The CDR3, as DNA: TGTGCCAGCAGTTCCCGGGACAGGGGAATCTATGGCTACACCTTC. The full variable domain, its missing parts supplied by reference TRBV5-6 and TRBJ1-2, is DAGVTQSPTHLIKTRGQQVTLRCSPKSGHDTVSWYQQALGQGPQFIFQYYEEEERQRGNFPDRFSGHQFPNYSSELNVNALLLGDSALYLCASSSRDRGIYGYTFGSGTRLTVV.

The chain is built from TRBV14 and TRBJ2-7; perhaps TRBD2 as D (5 bases). The CDR3 has 17 residues. The germline V and J ends were trimmed by 1 base and 5 bases, with 21 bases remaining between them. Germline CDR1 reads SGHDN; CDR2 reads FVKESK. The CDR3 DNA reads as TGTGCCAGCAGCCAAGCCGGGAAAAGATTGATCGGGAACGAGCAGTACTTC. Its translation: CASSQAGKRLIGNEQYF. Variable domain in full (rest from reference TRBV14 and TRBJ2-7): EAGVTQFPSHSVIEKGQTVTLRCDPISGHDNLYWYRRVMGKEIKFLLHFVKESKQDESGMPNNRFLAERTGGTYSTLKVQPAELEDSGVYFCASSQAGKRLIGNEQYFGPGTRLTVT.

This clone turned up a few times. This chain uses TRBV3-1 (or the pseudogene TRBV3-2) with TRBJ1-2; the match to TRBD1 covers 9 bases. CDR3 length: 11 residues. From germline, CDR1 is LGHDT and CDR2 YNNKEL (reference sequence). After removal of 8 bases from V and 6 bases from J, the junction contained 1 base not matched to a gene. DNA for the CDR3: TGTGCCAGCGGGACAGGGAATGGCTACACCTTC. Translated, it gives CASGTGNGYTF.

The chain couples TRBV28 to TRBJ1-1; 7 bases are shared with TRBD1. The V and J ends lost 4 bases and 4 bases, in that order; junction bases with no gene match: 9. The length of the CDR3 is 15 residues. Germline V gene lookup returns CDR1 MDHEN and CDR2 SYDVKM. In DNA form, the CDR3 reads TGTGCCAGCAGTTCAACCGGGACAGTCGGCACTGAAGCTTTCTTT. As protein: CASSSTGTVGTEAFF.

The V call is TRBV7-8, the J call TRBJ2-5; D is possibly TRBD1 (6 bases). Germline CDR1 SGHVS, CDR2 FQNEAQ. Trimming took 1 base from V and 5 from J, leaving 11 bases between them. There are 14 residues in the CDR3. The CDR3 DNA reads TGTGCCAGCAGCTTAGAAGACCAGGGGGAGACCCAGTACTTC. This encodes CASSLEDQGETQYF.

The V gene is TRBV11-2, the J gene TRBJ1-1; 8 bases fit TRBD1. Unmatched junction bases numbered 8, after V lost 5 bases and J lost 0 bases. The CDR3 length is 16 residues. The germline V gene encodes CDR1 SGHAT and CDR2 FQNNGV. DNA of the CDR3: TGTGCCAGCAGCATACAGGGGGGGGTCATGAACACTGAAGCTTTCTTT. Residues: CASSIQGGVMNTEAFF.

This clone appeared a single time. The CDR3 here is CASSSGGHTIYF. CDR3 nucleotides: TGTGCCAGCAGTTCAGGGGGTCACACCATATATTTT. The chain links TRBV12-3 or TRBV12-4 to TRBJ1-3; 7 positions agree with TRBD1. V lost 4 bases and J lost 8; bases outside the gene matches: 2. The CDR3 loop spans 12 amino acids.

V and J are TRBV7-2 and TRBJ2-1; possible D gene TRBD2, 6 bases. The CDR3 sequence is 17 residues long. V was pared by 0 bases and J by 4 bases, with 16 bases between. CDR1 and CDR2 (germline): SGHTA, FQGNSA. The CDR3 sequence: CASSLAPQRAGYNEQFF. In DNA form, the CDR3 reads TGTGCCAGCAGCTTAGCCCCCCAGCGGGCGGGATACAATGAGCAGTTCTTC.

The V call is TRBV7-3, the J call TRBJ1-1, with 7 bases aligning to TRBD1. The trim removed 4 bases at V and 0 bases at J, leaving 2 bases unmatched. This CDR3 comprises 14 residues. CDR1 and CDR2 from the germline V gene are SGHTA and FQGTGA. DNA of the CDR3: TGTGCCAGCAGCTCAGGGACAGTGAACACTGAAGCTTTCTTT. This codes for CASSSGTVNTEAFF. Combining the CDR3 with reference TRBV7-3 and TRBJ1-1 gives the whole variable domain GAGVSQTPSNKVTEKGKYVELRCDPISGHTALYWYRQSLGQGPEFLIYFQGTGAADDSGLPNDRFFAVRPEGSVSTLKIQRTERGDSAVYLCASSSGTVNTEAFFGQGTRLTVV.

The chain has TRBV7-8 and TRBJ2-1; 8 bases are a match to TRBD1. V lost 1 base to trimming and J lost 3 bases; unmatched junction nucleotides: 2. The CDR3 contains 15 residues. Germline CDR1 reads SGHVS; CDR2 reads FQNEAQ. This CDR3 is CASSLDTGGYNEQFF. The CDR3 coding sequence is TGTGCCAGCAGCTTAGACACAGGGGGCTACAATGAGCAGTTCTTC. Together with reference TRBV7-8 and TRBJ2-1, the CDR3 gives the full variable domain: GAGVSQSPRYKVAKRGQDVALRCDPISGHVSLFWYQQALGQGPEFLTYFQNEAQLDKSGLPSDRFFAERPEGSVSTLKIQRTQQEDSAVYLCASSLDTGGYNEQFFGPGTRLTVL.

J is TRBJ2-5 and V is TRBV25-1; D is uncertain. Per the germline V gene, CDR1 is MGHDK and CDR2 is SYGVNS. The CDR3 runs to 11 residues. V dropped 4 bases and J dropped 10 bases, with 10 bases sitting between them. DNA of the CDR3: TGTGCCAGCAGTGCCTCCCGTCTCCAGTACTTC. It translates to CASSASRLQYF.

J is TRBJ1-1 and V is TRBV13; possibly TRBD1 for D (6 bases). Germline CDR1 PRHDT, CDR2 FYEKMQ (reference sequence). CDR3 length: 17 amino acids. The V gene lost 5 bases and the J gene lost 1 base, with 20 bases spanning the gap. The DNA for the CDR3 is TGTGCCAGCAGCCAAAGTCCGGGACAACGGGGGAACACTGAAGCTTTCTTT. It codes for CASSQSPGQRGNTEAFF.

This chain links TRBV10-3 with TRBJ1-5; D remains unclear. V shed 3 bases and J shed 4 bases, with 4 bases lying between them. Germline CDR1 is ENHRY and CDR2 is SYGVKD. CDR3 length equals 12 residues. The CDR3 nucleotides read TGTGCCATCAGTGATATGAATCAGCCCCAGCATTTT. It translates to CAISDMNQPQHF.

The V call is TRBV30, the J call TRBJ1-2, with 8 nucleotides matching TRBD1. The CDR3 extends over 14 amino acids. Looked up from germline, CDR1 is GTSNPN and CDR2 is SVGIG (reference sequence). Trimming cost V 1 base and J 6 bases; bases outside gene matches: 7. CDR3 coding DNA: TGTGCCTGGAGTGCAGGGGGCCTGAGGAATGGCTACACCTTC. It is translated as CAWSAGGLRNGYTF.

This rearrangement joins TRBV5-1 to TRBJ2-1; 14 bases map to TRBD2. The V segment lost 4 bases and the J segment 1 base; nucleotides outside the gene matches: 4. The germline gives CDR1 SGHRS, CDR2 YFSETQ. This CDR3 is 17 amino acids long. The CDR3 DNA follows: TGCGCCAGCAGCCTCGGGACTAGCGGGAGATCCTACAATGAGCAGTTCTTC. It codes for CASSLGTSGRSYNEQFF.

V and J are TRBV5-4 and TRBJ1-1; 9 bases map to TRBD1. The V gene's germline CDR1 is SGHNT and CDR2 YYREEE (reference sequence). Trimming at V came to 4 bases and at J to 5 bases, leaving 12 bases not matched to a gene. The CDR3 spans 16 residues. The CDR3 reads CASSPGVGQGRTEAFF. CDR3 nucleotides: TGTGCCAGCAGCCCGGGGGTGGGACAGGGACGTACTGAAGCTTTCTTT.

The chain has TRBV3-1 (or the pseudogene TRBV3-2) and TRBJ1-3; D call uncertain. The CDR3 loop spans 16 amino acids. The germline V and J ends were trimmed by 0 bases and 0 bases, with 9 bases remaining between them. Looked up from germline, CDR1 is LGHDT and CDR2 is YNNKEL (reference sequence). CDR3 amino acids: CASSQDRFTSGNTIYF. CDR3 nucleotides: TGTGCCAGCAGCCAAGATCGGTTTACCTCTGGAAACACCATATATTTT.

This chain joins TRBV7-6 and TRBJ2-1; 13 nucleotides agree with TRBD2. V lost 4 bases to trimming and J lost 8 bases; unmatched junction nucleotides: 14. Per germline, CDR1 SGHVS and CDR2 FNYEAQ. This CDR3 region has 18 residues. The CDR3 reads CASSSRTSGRRDRHEQFF. The CDR3 bases are TGTGCCAGCAGCTCAAGGACTAGCGGGAGAAGAGATCGCCATGAGCAGTTCTTC.

V is TRBV24-1 and J is TRBJ2-5, with D possibly TRBD2 on 6 matching bases. In germline, CDR1 is KGHDR, CDR2 SFDVKD. This CDR3 is built from 12 residues. The ends were cut back, 5 bases at V and 5 bases at J, with 8 bases in the middle. The CDR3 region has the DNA TGTGCCACCAGTGGCGGGGTGGAGACCCAGTACTTC. Protein product: CATSGGVETQYF.

CDR3 DNA: TGTGCCATCAGCCCCAGGGGCCCCGCAGCAGGCGAGCAGTACTTC. This sequence encodes CAISPRGPAAGEQYF. The rearrangement uses TRBV10-3 and TRBJ2-7, with D perhaps TRBD1 (6 bases). V was trimmed by 6 bases and J by 6 bases, leaving 21 bases between them. CDR3 size: 15 residues. The germline gives CDR1 ENHRY, CDR2 SYGVKD.

V gene TRBV7-3 combines with J gene TRBJ2-5; 9 bases are a match to TRBD2. V shed 4 bases, J shed 5 bases, and the junction held 26 bases outside the gene matches. This CDR3 has 21 amino acids. Germline assignment: CDR1 SGHTA and CDR2 FQGTGA. The CDR3 reads CASSSLPMADIAGAAGETQYF. In DNA form, the CDR3 reads TGTGCCAGCAGCTCCCTGCCTATGGCAGACATAGCGGGGGCGGCGGGGGAGACCCAGTACTTC. Full variable domain (missing parts from reference TRBV7-3 and TRBJ2-5): GAGVSQTPSNKVTEKGKYVELRCDPISGHTALYWYRQSLGQGPEFLIYFQGTGAADDSGLPNDRFFAVRPEGSVSTLKIQRTERGDSAVYLCASSSLPMADIAGAAGETQYFGPGTRLLVL.